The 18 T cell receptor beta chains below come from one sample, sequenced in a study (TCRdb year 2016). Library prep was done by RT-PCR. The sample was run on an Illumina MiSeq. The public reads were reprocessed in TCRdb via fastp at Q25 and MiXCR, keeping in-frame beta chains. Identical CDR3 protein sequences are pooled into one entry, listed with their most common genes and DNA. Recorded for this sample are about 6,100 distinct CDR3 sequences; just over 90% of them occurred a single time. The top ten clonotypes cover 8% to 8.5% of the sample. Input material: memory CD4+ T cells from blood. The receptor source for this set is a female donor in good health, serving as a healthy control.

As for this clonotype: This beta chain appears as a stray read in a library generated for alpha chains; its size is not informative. CDR3 DNA sequence: TGTGCCAGCAGCTTGGGCTGGACAGGGTCTACAGAGACCCAGTACTTC. It translates to CASSLGWTGSTETQYF. The genes are TRBV5-6 and TRBJ2-5, with 8 bases matching TRBD1. Germline V gives CDR1 SGHDT, CDR2 YYEEEE. Trimming removed 0 bases from V and 4 bases from J; junction bases left unmatched: 8. The CDR3 runs 16 residues.

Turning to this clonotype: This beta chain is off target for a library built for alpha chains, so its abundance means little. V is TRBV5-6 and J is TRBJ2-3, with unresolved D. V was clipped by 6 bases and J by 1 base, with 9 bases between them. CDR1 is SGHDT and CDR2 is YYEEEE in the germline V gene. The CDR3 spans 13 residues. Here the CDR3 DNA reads TGTGCCAGCAAGATTAAGGGCACAGATACGCAGTATTTT. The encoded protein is CASKIKGTDTQYF.

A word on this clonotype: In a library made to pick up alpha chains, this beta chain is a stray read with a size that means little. The CDR3 bases are TGTGCCAGCAGCTCGATACCAGGGGGCACTGAAGCTTTCTTT. Translating it yields CASSSIPGGTEAFF. V is TRBV7-2 and J is TRBJ1-1; the match to TRBD1 covers 7 bases. The CDR3 covers 14 residues. The J segment lost 4 bases and the V segment lost 4 bases, leaving 6 bases of the junction unmatched. Looked up from germline, CDR1 is SGHTA and CDR2 is FQGNSA.

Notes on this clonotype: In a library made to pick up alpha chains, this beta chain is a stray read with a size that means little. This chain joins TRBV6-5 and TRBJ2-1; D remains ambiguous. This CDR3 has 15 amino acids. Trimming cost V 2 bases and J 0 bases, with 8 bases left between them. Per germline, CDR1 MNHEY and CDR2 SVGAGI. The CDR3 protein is CASSYAPSSYNEQFF. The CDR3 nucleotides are TGTGCCAGCAGTTACGCCCCGAGCTCCTACAATGAGCAGTTCTTC.

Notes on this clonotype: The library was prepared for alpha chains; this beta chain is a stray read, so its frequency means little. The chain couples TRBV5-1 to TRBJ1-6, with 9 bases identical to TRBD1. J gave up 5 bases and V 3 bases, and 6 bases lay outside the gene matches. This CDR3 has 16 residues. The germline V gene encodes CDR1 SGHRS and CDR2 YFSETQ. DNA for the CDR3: TGCGCCAGCAGCTCGTCACAGGGGGCGGATAATTCACCCCTCCACTTT. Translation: CASSSSQGADNSPLHF.

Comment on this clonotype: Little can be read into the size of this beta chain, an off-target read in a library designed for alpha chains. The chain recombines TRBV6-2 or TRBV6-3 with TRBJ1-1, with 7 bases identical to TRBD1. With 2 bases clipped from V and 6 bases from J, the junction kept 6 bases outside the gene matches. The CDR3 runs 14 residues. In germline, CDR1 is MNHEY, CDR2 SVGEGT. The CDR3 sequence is CASSYDRESSEAFF. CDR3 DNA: TGTGCCAGCAGTTACGACAGGGAATCTTCTGAAGCTTTCTTT.

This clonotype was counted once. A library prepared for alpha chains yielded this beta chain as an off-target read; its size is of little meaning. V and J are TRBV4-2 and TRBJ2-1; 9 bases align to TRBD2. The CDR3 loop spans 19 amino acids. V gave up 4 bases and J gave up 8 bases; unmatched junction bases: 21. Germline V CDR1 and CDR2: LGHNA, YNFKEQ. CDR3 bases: TGTGCCAGCAGCCGAGCAGTGGCTAGCGGGACCTGGGATTCCTATGAGCAGTTCTTC. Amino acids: CASSRAVASGTWDSYEQFF.

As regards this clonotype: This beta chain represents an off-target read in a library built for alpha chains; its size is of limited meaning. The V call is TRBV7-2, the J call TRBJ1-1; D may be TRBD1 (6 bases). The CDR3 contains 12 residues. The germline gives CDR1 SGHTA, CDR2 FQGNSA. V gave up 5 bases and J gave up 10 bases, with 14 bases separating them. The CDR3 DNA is TGTGCCAGCAGCATCCAGGGGTATGGAGCTTTCTTT. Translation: CASSIQGYGAFF.

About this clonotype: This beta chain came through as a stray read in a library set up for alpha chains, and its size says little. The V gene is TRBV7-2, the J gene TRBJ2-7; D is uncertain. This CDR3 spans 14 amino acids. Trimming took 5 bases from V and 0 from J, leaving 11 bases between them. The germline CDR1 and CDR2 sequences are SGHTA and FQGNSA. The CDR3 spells CASSLTWDSYEQYF. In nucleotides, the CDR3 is TGTGCCAGCAGCCTGACTTGGGACTCCTACGAGCAGTACTTC. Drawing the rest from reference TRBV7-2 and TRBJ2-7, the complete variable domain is GAGVSQSPSNKVTEKGKDVELRCDPISGHTALYWYRQSLGQGLEFLIYFQGNSAPDKSGLPSDRFSAERTGGSVSTLTIQRTQQEDSAVYLCASSLTWDSYEQYFGPGTRLTVT.

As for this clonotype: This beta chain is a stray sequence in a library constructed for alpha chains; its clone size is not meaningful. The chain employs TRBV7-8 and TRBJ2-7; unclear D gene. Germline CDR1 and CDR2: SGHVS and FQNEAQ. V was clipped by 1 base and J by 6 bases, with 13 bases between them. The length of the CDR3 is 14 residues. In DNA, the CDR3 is TGTGCCAGCAGCTTAGGATCGCAGACTCGCGAGCAGTACTTC. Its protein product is CASSLGSQTREQYF. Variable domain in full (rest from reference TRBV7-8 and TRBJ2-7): GAGVSQSPRYKVAKRGQDVALRCDPISGHVSLFWYQQALGQGPEFLTYFQNEAQLDKSGLPSDRFFAERPEGSVSTLKIQRTQQEDSAVYLCASSLGSQTREQYFGPGTRLTVT.

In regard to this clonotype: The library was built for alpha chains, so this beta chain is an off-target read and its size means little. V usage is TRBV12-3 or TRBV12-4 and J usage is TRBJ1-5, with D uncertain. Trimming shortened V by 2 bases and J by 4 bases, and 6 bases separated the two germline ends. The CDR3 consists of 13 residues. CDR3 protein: CASSLMGNQPQHF. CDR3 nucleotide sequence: TGTGCCAGCAGTTTAATGGGGAATCAGCCCCAGCATTTT.

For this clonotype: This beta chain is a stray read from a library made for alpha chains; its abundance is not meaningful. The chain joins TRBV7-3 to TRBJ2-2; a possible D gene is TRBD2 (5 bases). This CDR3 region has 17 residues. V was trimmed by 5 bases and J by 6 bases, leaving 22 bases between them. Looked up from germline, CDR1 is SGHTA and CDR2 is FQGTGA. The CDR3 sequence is CASSRTRTDRLSGELFF. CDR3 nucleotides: TGTGCCAGCAGCCGAACCCGGACTGACCGCCTTTCCGGGGAGCTGTTTTTT.

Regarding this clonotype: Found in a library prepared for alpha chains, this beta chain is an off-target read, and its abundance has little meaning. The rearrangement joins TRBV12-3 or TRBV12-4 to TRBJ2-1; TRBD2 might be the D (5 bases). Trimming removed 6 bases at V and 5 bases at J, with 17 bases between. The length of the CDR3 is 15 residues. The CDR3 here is CASRVRVSRDNEQFF. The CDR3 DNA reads TGTGCCAGCAGGGTGAGGGTATCTCGCGACAATGAGCAGTTCTTC.

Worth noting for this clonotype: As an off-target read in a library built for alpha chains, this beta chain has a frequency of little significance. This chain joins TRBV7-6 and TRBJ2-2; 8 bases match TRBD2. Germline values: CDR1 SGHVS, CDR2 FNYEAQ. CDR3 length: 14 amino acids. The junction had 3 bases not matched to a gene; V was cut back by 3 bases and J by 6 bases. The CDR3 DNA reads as TGTGCCAGCAGCTTTAGCGGGGACGCCGGGGAGCTGTTTTTT. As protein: CASSFSGDAGELFF.

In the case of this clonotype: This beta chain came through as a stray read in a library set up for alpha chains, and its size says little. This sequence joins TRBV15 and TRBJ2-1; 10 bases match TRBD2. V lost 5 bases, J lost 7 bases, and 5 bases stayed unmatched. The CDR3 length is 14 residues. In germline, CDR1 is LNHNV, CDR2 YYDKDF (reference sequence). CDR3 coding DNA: TGTGCCACCAGCGGGGGACTAGCGCGGAATGAGCAGTTCTTC. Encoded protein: CATSGGLARNEQFF.

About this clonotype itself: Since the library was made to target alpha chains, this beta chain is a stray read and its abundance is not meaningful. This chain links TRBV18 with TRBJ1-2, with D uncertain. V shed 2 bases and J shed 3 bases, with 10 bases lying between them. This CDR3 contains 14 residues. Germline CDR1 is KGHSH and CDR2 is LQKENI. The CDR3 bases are TGTGCCAGCTCACCAGGCGCAGGTGACTATGGCTACACCTTC. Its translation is CASSPGAGDYGYTF.

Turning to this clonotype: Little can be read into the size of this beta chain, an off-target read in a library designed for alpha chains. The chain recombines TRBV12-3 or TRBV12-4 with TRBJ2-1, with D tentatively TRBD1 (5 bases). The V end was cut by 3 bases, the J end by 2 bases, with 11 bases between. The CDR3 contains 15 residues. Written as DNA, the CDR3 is TGTGCCAGCAGTTTGGGGCAGGGAACCTACAATGAGCAGTTCTTC. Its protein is CASSLGQGTYNEQFF.

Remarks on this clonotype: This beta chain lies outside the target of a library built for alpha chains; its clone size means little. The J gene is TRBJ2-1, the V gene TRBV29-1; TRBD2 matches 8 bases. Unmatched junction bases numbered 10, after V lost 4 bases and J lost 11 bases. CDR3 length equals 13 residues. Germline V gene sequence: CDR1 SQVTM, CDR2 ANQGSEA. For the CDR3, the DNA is TGCAGCGTTGCGTCGGGGGGGAGTTCCCAGCAGTTCTTC. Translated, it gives CSVASGGSSQQFF.